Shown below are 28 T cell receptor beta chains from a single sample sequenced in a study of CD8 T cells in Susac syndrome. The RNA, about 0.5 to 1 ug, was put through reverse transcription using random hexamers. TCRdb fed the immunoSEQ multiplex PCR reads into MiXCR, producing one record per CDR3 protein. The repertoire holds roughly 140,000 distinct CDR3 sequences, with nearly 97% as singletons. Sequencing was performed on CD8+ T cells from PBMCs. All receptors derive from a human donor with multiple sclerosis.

CDR3 DNA: TGTGCCAGCAGCGGACCGGGACAGGGGGGAGGTAACACTGAAGCTTTCTTT. Its translation is CASSGPGQGGGNTEAFF. The V and J genes are TRBV7-9 and TRBJ1-1, with 11 nucleotides matching TRBD1. Trimming removed 5 bases from V and 2 bases from J; junction bases left unmatched: 10. CDR3 size: 17 residues. Germline assignment: CDR1 SEHNR and CDR2 FQNEAQ (reference sequence).

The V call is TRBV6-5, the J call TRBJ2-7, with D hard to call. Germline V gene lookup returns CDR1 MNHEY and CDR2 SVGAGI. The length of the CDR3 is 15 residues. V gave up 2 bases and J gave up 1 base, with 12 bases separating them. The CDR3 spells CASSYHSVPSYEQYF. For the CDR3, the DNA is TGTGCCAGCAGTTACCATTCGGTACCTTCCTACGAGCAGTACTTC.

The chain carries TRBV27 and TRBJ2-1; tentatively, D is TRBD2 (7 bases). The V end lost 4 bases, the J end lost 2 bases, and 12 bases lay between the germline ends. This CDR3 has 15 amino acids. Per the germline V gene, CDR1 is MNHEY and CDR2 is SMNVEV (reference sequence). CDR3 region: CASSSRGGTYNEQFF. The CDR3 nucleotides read TGTGCCAGCAGTTCTAGGGGGGGAACCTACAATGAGCAGTTCTTC.

For the CDR3, the DNA is TGTGCCAGCAGCTTAGAGAGCGGGGGTTTGACAGATACGCAGTATTTT. This gives the protein CASSLESGGLTDTQYF. The rearrangement joins TRBV7-8 to TRBJ2-3, with 8 bases aligning to TRBD2. J gave up 3 bases and V 1 base, and 6 bases lay outside the gene matches. Germline V gene data show CDR1 as SGHVS and CDR2 as FQNEAQ. The CDR3 consists of 16 residues.

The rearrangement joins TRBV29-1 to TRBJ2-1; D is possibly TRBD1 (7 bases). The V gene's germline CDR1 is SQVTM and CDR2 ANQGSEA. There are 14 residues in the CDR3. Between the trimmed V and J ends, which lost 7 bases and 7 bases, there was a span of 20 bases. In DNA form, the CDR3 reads TGCAGCGGCGGGACGGAACAGGGGATAAATGAGCAGTTCTTC. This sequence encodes CSGGTEQGINEQFF.

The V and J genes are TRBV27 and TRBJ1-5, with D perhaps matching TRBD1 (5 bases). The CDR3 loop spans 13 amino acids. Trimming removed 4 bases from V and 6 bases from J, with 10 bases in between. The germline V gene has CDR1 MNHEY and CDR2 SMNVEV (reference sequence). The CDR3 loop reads CASSWTRAQPQHF. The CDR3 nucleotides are TGTGCCAGCAGTTGGACAAGGGCTCAGCCCCAGCATTTT.

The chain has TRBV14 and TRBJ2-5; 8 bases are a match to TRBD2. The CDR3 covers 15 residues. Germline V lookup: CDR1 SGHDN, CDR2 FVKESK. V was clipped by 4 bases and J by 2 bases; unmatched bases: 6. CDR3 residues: CASSLTSGLQETQYF. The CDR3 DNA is TGTGCCAGCAGCCTAACTAGCGGCTTACAAGAGACCCAGTACTTC.

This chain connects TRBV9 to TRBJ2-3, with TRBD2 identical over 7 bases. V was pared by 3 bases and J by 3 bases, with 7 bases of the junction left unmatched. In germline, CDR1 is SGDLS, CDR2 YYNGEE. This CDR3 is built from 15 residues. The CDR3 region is CASSAGAGETDTQYF. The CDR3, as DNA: TGTGCCAGCAGCGCCGGGGCGGGGGAGACAGATACGCAGTATTTT.

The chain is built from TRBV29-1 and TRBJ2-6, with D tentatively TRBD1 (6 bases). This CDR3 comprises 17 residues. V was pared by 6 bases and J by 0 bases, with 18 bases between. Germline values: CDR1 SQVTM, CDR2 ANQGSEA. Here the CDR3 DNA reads TGCAGCGTACTCAGGGGTGATGCCCCCTCTGGGGCCAACGTCCTGACTTTC. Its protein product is CSVLRGDAPSGANVLTF.

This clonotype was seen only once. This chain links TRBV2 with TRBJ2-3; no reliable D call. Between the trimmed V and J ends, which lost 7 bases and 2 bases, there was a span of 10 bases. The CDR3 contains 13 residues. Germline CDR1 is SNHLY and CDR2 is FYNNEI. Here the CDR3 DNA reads TGTGCCAGCAAAGGGCCTCCCACAGATACGCAGTATTTT. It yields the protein CASKGPPTDTQYF. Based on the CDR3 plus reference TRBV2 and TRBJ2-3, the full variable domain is EPEVTQTPSHQVTQMGQEVILRCVPISNHLYFYWYRQILGQKVEFLVSFYNNEISEKSEIFDDQFSVERPDGSNFTLKIRSTKLEDSAMYFCASKGPPTDTQYFGPGTRLTVL.

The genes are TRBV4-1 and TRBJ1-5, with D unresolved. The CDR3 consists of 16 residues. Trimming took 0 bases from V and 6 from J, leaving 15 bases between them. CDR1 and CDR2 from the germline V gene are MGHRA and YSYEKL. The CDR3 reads CASSQDRGSNSQPQHF. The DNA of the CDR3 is TGCGCCAGCAGCCAAGATAGAGGGTCCAATAGTCAGCCCCAGCATTTT.

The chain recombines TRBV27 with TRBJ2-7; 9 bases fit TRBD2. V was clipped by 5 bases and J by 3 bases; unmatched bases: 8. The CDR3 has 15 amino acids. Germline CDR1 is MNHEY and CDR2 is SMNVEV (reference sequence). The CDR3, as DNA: TGTGCCAGCAGTCCGACCGCGCGGGGGGGCTACGAGCAGTACTTC. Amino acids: CASSPTARGGYEQYF.

For the CDR3, the DNA is TGTGCCAGCAGCAAACAGGTGACTAATGAAAAACTGTTTTTT. It encodes CASSKQVTNEKLFF. The chain has TRBV9 and TRBJ1-4; perhaps TRBD1 as D (5 bases). Trimming cost V 4 bases and J 2 bases, with 9 bases left between them. The CDR3 consists of 14 residues. Looked up from germline, CDR1 is SGDLS and CDR2 is YYNGEE.

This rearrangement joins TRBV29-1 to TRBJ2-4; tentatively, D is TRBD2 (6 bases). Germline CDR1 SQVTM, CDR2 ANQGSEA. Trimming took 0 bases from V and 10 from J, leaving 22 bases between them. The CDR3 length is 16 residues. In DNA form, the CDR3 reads TGCAGCGTTGAAGATCTGGGGGGACCCGGCGGCCGTATTCAGTACTTC. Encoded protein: CSVEDLGGPGGRIQYF.

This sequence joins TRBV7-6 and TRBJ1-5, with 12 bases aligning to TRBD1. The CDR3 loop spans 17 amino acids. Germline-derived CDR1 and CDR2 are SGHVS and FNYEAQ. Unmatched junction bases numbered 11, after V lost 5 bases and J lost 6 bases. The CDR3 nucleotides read TGTGCCAGCAGCCCCGGGACAGGGGGCCCTTCCCCTCAGCCCCAGCATTTT. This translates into CASSPGTGGPSPQPQHF.

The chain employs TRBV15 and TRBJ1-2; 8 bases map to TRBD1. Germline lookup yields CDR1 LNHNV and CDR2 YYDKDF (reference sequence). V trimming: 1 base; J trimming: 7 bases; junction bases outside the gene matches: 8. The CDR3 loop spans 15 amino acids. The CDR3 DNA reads TGTGCCACCAGCAGAGTGATTGGACAGGGCGGTGGCTACACCTTC. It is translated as CATSRVIGQGGGYTF.

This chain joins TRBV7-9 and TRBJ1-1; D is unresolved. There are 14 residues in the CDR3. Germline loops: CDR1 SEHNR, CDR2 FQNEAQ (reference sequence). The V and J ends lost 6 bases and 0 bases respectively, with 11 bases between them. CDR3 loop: CASSQARLNTEAFF. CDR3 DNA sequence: TGTGCCAGCAGTCAAGCAAGGCTGAACACTGAAGCTTTCTTT.

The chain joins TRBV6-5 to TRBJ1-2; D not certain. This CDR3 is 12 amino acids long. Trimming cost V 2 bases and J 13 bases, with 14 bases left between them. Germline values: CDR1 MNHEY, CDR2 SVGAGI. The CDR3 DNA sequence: TGTGCCAGCAGTTACAAGGGCAGGACCCTCACCTTC. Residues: CASSYKGRTLTF.

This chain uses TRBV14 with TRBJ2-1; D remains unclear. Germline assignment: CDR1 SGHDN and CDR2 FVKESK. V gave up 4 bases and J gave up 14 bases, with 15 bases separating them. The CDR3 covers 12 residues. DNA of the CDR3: TGTGCCAGCAGCCGCCCCTTAGGGTCGAAGTTCTTC. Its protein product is CASSRPLGSKFF.

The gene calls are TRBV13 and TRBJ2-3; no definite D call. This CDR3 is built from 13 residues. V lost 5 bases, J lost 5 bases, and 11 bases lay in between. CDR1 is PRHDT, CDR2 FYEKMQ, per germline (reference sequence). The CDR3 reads CASSVPLGDTQYF. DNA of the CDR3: TGTGCCAGCAGCGTGCCCCTAGGAGATACGCAGTATTTT.

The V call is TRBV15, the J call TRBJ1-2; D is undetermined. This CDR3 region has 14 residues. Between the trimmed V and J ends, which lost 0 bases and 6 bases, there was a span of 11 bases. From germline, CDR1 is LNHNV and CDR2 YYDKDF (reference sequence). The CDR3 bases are TGTGCCACCAGCAGAGATCGGAGCGCGGATGGCTACACCTTC. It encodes CATSRDRSADGYTF.

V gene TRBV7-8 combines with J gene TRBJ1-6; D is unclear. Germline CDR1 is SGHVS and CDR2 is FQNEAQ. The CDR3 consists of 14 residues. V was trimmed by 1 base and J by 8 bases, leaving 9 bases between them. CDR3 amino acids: CASSLEMWDSPLHF. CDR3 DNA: TGTGCCAGCAGCTTAGAAATGTGGGATTCACCCCTCCACTTT.

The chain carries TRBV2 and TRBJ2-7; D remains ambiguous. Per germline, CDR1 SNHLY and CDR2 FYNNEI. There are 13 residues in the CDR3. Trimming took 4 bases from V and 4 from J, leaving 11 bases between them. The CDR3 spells CASSGGREYEQYF. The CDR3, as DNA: TGTGCCAGCAGTGGAGGTAGGGAATACGAGCAGTACTTC.

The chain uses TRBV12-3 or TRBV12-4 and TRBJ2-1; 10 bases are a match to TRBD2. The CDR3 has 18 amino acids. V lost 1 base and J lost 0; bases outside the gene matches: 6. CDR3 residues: CASSLVFSGGSSYNEQFF. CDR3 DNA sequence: TGTGCCAGCAGTTTAGTTTTTAGCGGGGGGAGCTCCTACAATGAGCAGTTCTTC.

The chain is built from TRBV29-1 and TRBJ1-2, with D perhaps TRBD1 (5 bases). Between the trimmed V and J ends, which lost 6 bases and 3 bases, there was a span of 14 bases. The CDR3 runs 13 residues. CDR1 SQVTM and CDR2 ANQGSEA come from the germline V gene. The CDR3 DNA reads TGCAGCGTGGTCCAGGGATCCGACTATGGCTACACCTTC. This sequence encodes CSVVQGSDYGYTF.

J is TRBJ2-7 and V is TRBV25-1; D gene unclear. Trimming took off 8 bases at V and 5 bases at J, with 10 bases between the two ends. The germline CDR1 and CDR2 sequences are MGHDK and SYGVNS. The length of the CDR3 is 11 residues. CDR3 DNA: TGTGCCAGCTCGGTGGGAAACGAGCAGTACTTC. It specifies CASSVGNEQYF.

CDR3 amino acids: CASSGQGSETQYF. In DNA form, the CDR3 reads TGTGCCAGCAGCGGGCAGGGGTCGGAGACCCAGTACTTC. The chain employs TRBV3-1 and TRBJ2-5; tentatively, D is TRBD1 (6 bases). The CDR3 has 13 amino acids. Germline CDR1 LGHDT, CDR2 YNNKEL (reference sequence). Deletions cut 5 bases from V and 5 bases from J, with 12 bases between.

This chain's CDR3 is CASSNRDIQYF. CDR3 sequence (DNA): TGTGCCAGCAGCAACCGGGACATTCAGTACTTC. The rearrangement links TRBV12-3 or TRBV12-4 to TRBJ2-4; D remains ambiguous. This CDR3 comprises 11 residues. The germline V and J ends were trimmed by 6 bases and 8 bases, with 8 bases remaining between them.